One and the same sample provided the 24 T cell receptor beta chains below, sequenced in a study of cytomegalovirus exposure and HLA in healthy donors. PCR was performed using 60 Vbeta and 13 Jbeta primers. The method was immunoSEQ multiplex PCR; TCRdb's version includes in-frame clones alone and lacks a portion of them. The sample shows 250,000 to 350,000 clones, about nine tenths of them seen only once. The sample taken for sequencing was PBMCs. The origin of the receptors is a man aged 35 to 55 in good health and CMV-seropositive.

The rearrangement links TRBV9 to TRBJ2-1; TRBD1 matches 9 bases. The trim removed 7 bases at V and 8 bases at J, leaving 4 bases unmatched. This CDR3 contains 12 residues. CDR1 is SGDLS and CDR2 is YYNGEE in the germline V gene. Written as DNA, the CDR3 is TGTGCCAGCGGACAGGGGAGCTATGAGCAGTTCTTC. Translation: CASGQGSYEQFF.

The genes are TRBV5-4 and TRBJ2-1; 11 bases agree with TRBD2. This CDR3 is 15 amino acids long. The J segment lost 3 bases and the V segment lost 6 bases, leaving 5 bases of the junction unmatched. CDR1 is SGHNT, CDR2 YYREEE, per germline (reference sequence). CDR3 sequence: CASNPGTSGYNEQFF. The CDR3 nucleotides read TGTGCCAGCAACCCTGGGACTAGCGGCTACAATGAGCAGTTCTTC.

This chain joins TRBV7-2 and TRBJ2-1, with 14 bases lining up with TRBD2. V lost 5 bases and J lost 4; bases outside the gene matches: 4. The germline V gene encodes CDR1 SGHTA and CDR2 FQGNSA. CDR3 length: 16 amino acids. CDR3 DNA sequence: TGTGCCAGCAGCCTAGGGACTAGCGGGGGATACAATGAGCAGTTCTTC. This translates into CASSLGTSGGYNEQFF.

The sample holds one count of this clone. The V and J genes are TRBV28 and TRBJ2-3, with TRBD2 matching 9 bases. Germline V gene sequence: CDR1 MDHEN, CDR2 SYDVKM. V lost 6 bases to trimming and J lost 2 bases; unmatched junction nucleotides: 15. The CDR3 sequence is 18 residues long. The CDR3 coding sequence is TGTGCCAGCAGAGGGACTAGCTTTACGTCGGGGTACACAGATACGCAGTATTTT. It codes for CASRGTSFTSGYTDTQYF.

The rearrangement uses TRBV5-6 and TRBJ1-1, with 7 bases fitting TRBD1. The CDR3 has 15 residues. Germline loops: CDR1 SGHDT, CDR2 YYEEEE. V lost 3 bases to trimming and J lost 6 bases; unmatched junction nucleotides: 11. This CDR3 reads CASSYLQGTYAEAFF. The DNA of the CDR3 is TGTGCCAGCAGCTACCTACAGGGGACGTACGCTGAAGCTTTCTTT.

The chain couples TRBV10-1 to TRBJ2-2; 7 nucleotides match TRBD2. V shed 8 bases, J shed 6 bases, and the junction held 0 bases outside the gene matches. The length of the CDR3 is 11 residues. Per germline, CDR1 WNHNN and CDR2 SYGVQD (reference sequence). CDR3 sequence reads: CASGGAGELFF. The DNA of the CDR3 is TGCGCCAGCGGGGGGGCCGGGGAGCTGTTTTTT.

J is TRBJ1-2 and V is TRBV5-1, with D hard to call. The germline V gene encodes CDR1 SGHRS and CDR2 YFSETQ. The ends were cut back, 4 bases at V and 2 bases at J, with 9 bases in the middle. CDR3 length equals 13 residues. The CDR3 DNA reads as TGCGCCAGCAGCCCGCAGGAAAACTATGGCTACACCTTC. Translating it yields CASSPQENYGYTF.

J is TRBJ2-5 and V is TRBV5-6; 8 nucleotides align to TRBD2. CDR3 size: 15 residues. V gave up 4 bases and J gave up 2 bases; unmatched junction bases: 7. Germline CDR1 and CDR2: SGHDT and YYEEEE. The CDR3, as DNA: TGTGCCAGCAGCGCCGGGACTAGATGGCAAGAGACCCAGTACTTC. Its translation is CASSAGTRWQETQYF.

This clone is a singleton in its sample. The chain uses TRBV18 and TRBJ2-7; a weak D match, TRBD1 (5 bases). V lost 2 bases and J lost 3, with 17 bases in between. Germline V CDR1 and CDR2: KGHSH, LQKENI. There are 16 residues in the CDR3. The DNA of the CDR3 is TGTGCCAGCTCACCAAGACCAGGGCGGTGGAGCTACGAGCAGTACTTC. This sequence encodes CASSPRPGRWSYEQYF.

The V call is TRBV10-1, the J call TRBJ2-1; TRBD2 matches at 9 bases. CDR1 and CDR2 (germline): WNHNN, SYGVQD (reference sequence). V trimming: 4 bases; J trimming: 7 bases; junction bases outside the gene matches: 14. The CDR3 contains 17 residues. The CDR3 DNA is TGCGCCAGCAGTGGGAGTAGCGGGAGAGCAGGTGTTAATGAGCAGTTCTTC. This gives the protein CASSGSSGRAGVNEQFF.

V usage is TRBV2 and J usage is TRBJ2-7; 10 bases align to TRBD1. The CDR3 runs 15 residues. Germline V gene sequence: CDR1 SNHLY, CDR2 FYNNEI. V was pared by 6 bases and J by 5 bases, with 10 bases of the junction left unmatched. CDR3 amino acids: CASRGDRGAYNEQYF. CDR3 in DNA: TGTGCCAGCAGGGGGGACAGGGGCGCGTACAACGAGCAGTACTTC.

This rearrangement joins TRBV27 to TRBJ2-7, with 9 bases that match TRBD2. Trimming cost V 4 bases and J 7 bases; bases outside gene matches: 8. The V gene's germline CDR1 is MNHEY and CDR2 SMNVEV (reference sequence). The CDR3 runs 14 residues. DNA of the CDR3: TGTGCCAGCAGTTCAGGCGGGAGGGCCGAAGAGCAGTACTTC. Translating it yields CASSSGGRAEEQYF.

The gene calls are TRBV9 and TRBJ2-5; 10 bases map to TRBD2. Germline V gives CDR1 SGDLS, CDR2 YYNGEE. The CDR3 spans 14 residues. V was clipped by 0 bases and J by 5 bases; unmatched bases: 1. The CDR3 region is CASSVGAGGETQYF. For the CDR3, the DNA is TGTGCCAGCAGCGTAGGAGCGGGAGGGGAGACCCAGTACTTC.

This clone was detected a few times. The chain has TRBV4-3 and TRBJ1-4; 11 positions match TRBD1. Germline V lookup: CDR1 LGHNA, CDR2 YSLEER. The V segment lost 0 bases and the J segment 9 bases; nucleotides outside the gene matches: 3. This CDR3 spans 15 amino acids. The CDR3 sequence: CASSQDRTGGQKLFF. The CDR3, as DNA: TGCGCCAGCAGCCAAGACAGGACAGGGGGCCAAAAACTGTTTTTT.

The chain joins TRBV7-2 to TRBJ2-1; 11 bases map to TRBD2. The V and J ends lost 5 bases and 4 bases, in that order; junction bases with no gene match: 4. The germline V gene encodes CDR1 SGHTA and CDR2 FQGNSA. The length of the CDR3 is 15 residues. The CDR3 is CASSITSGGYNEQFF. In DNA form, the CDR3 reads TGTGCCAGCAGCATCACTAGCGGGGGTTACAATGAGCAGTTCTTC.

The chain has TRBV5-1 and TRBJ1-2, with TRBD1 matching over 7 bases. CDR3 length: 13 residues. J gave up 3 bases and V 5 bases, and 4 bases lay outside the gene matches. Germline V lookup: CDR1 SGHRS, CDR2 YFSETQ. The CDR3 protein is CASRRQGDYGYTF. DNA of the CDR3: TGCGCCAGCAGGCGACAGGGTGACTATGGCTACACCTTC.

The gene calls are TRBV19 and TRBJ2-2; TRBD1 aligns across 8 bases. Germline V gene data show CDR1 as LNHDA and CDR2 as SQIVND (reference sequence). The CDR3 loop spans 15 amino acids. J was trimmed by 0 bases and V by 7 bases; bases with no gene match: 4. CDR3 nucleotide sequence: TGTGCCAGTAACAGGGGGGATGCGAACACCGGGGAGCTGTTTTTT. This sequence encodes CASNRGDANTGELFF.

This sequence joins TRBV9 and TRBJ2-1; D ambiguous. Germline assignment: CDR1 SGDLS and CDR2 YYNGEE. The CDR3 covers 14 residues. V lost 0 bases and J 4 bases, leaving 8 bases between the germline ends. CDR3 nucleotide sequence: TGTGCCAGCAGCGTAGGGCTAGGTTACAATGAGCAGTTCTTC. Encoded protein: CASSVGLGYNEQFF.

There are a few counts of this clone. This rearrangement joins TRBV19 to TRBJ2-2; possible D gene TRBD1, 5 bases. Germline CDR1 and CDR2: LNHDA and SQIVND (reference sequence). The germline V and J ends were trimmed by 0 bases and 1 base, with 12 bases remaining between them. The CDR3 consists of 17 residues. The CDR3 DNA sequence: TGTGCCAGTAGTATAGATCTTACGCAGGGGAACACCGGGGAGCTGTTTTTT. It yields the protein CASSIDLTQGNTGELFF.

This clone was counted a single time. The chain joins TRBV23-1 to TRBJ2-3; 9 bases are shared with TRBD1. TRBV23-1 is an ORF, with its function uncertain. The CDR3 has 16 amino acids. V shed 5 bases, J shed 2 bases, and the junction held 8 bases outside the gene matches. The DNA for the CDR3 is TGCGCCAGCAGTACTATTGACAGGGGGAACACAGATACGCAGTATTTT. Protein: CASSTIDRGNTDTQYF.

J is TRBJ2-7 and V is TRBV4-1; 7 bases line up with TRBD1. Unmatched junction bases numbered 14, after V lost 0 bases and J lost 6 bases. The CDR3 consists of 17 residues. CDR1 and CDR2 (germline): MGHRA, YSYEKL. DNA for the CDR3: TGCGCCAGCAGCCAAGACCCCGACAGGGACGACACCCTCGAGCAGTACTTC. Its protein is CASSQDPDRDDTLEQYF.

J is TRBJ2-7 and V is TRBV18, with D unresolved. This CDR3 has 12 residues. V lost 3 bases and J lost 5, with 8 bases in between. Germline V gene data show CDR1 as KGHSH and CDR2 as LQKENI. CDR3 loop: CASSPSRNEQYF. The CDR3 DNA is TGTGCCAGCTCACCGTCCAGGAACGAGCAGTACTTC.

The V gene is TRBV4-1, the J gene TRBJ2-7, with 8 bases aligning to TRBD1. V shed 2 bases, J shed 1 base, and the junction held 7 bases outside the gene matches. There are 16 residues in the CDR3. CDR1 is MGHRA, CDR2 YSYEKL, per germline. The CDR3 sequence is CASSQPGQGRSYEQYF. The CDR3 bases are TGCGCCAGCAGCCAACCCGGACAGGGCAGATCCTACGAGCAGTACTTC.

The V gene is TRBV4-1, the J gene TRBJ2-5; maybe TRBD2 (5 bases). Germline assignment: CDR1 MGHRA and CDR2 YSYEKL. CDR3 length: 14 amino acids. V shed 5 bases and J shed 0 bases, with 10 bases lying between them. The chain's CDR3 is CASSTRLNQETQYF. DNA of the CDR3: TGCGCCAGCAGCACCCGACTAAACCAAGAGACCCAGTACTTC.